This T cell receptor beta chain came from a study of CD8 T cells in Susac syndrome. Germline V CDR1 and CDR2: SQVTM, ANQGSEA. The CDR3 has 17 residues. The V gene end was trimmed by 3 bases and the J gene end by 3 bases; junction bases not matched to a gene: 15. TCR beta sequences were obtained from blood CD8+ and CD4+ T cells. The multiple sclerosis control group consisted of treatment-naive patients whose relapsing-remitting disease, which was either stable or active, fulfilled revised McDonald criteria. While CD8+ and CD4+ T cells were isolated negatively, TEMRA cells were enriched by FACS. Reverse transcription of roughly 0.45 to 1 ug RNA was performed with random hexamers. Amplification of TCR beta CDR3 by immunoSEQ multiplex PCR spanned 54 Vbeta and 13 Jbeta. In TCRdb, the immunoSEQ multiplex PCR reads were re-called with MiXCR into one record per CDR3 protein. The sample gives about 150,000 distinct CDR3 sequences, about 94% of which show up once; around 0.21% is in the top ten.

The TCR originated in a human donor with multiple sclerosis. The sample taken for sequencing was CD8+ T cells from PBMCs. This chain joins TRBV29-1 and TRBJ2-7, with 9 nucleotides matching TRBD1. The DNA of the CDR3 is TGCAGCGTTGAGTCCCCCTTAGGACAGGGGACTCACTACGAGCAGTACTTC. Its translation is CSVESPLGQGTHYEQYF.